The 27 T cell receptor beta chains reported below all come from one sample, sequenced in a study of identical twins' blood T cells. TCRdb re-called the 5' RACE reads with MiXCR, one entry per CDR3 protein. Found here are 350,000 to 400,000 distinct CDR3 sequences, 28% of them singletons; the top ten hold about 6%. Sequenced material: PBMCs. The receptors shown here come from a woman aged 18-49 years in good health.

This clonotype came up once. Written as DNA, the CDR3 is TGTGCCAGCAGTTTAGGGGAAAACATTCAGTACTTC. Amino acid sequence: CASSLGENIQYF. The V call is TRBV12-3 or TRBV12-4, the J call TRBJ2-4; no firm D call. The CDR3 is 12 residues long. Trimming left V 1 base short and J 5 bases short, with 3 bases between.

The chain couples TRBV20-1 to TRBJ2-7, with TRBD2 matching over 10 bases. Germline values: CDR1 DFQATT, CDR2 SNEGSKA (reference sequence). V lost 6 bases and J lost 4; bases outside the gene matches: 9. The CDR3 length is 14 residues. CDR3: CSATYPSGSYEQYF. The CDR3 bases are TGCAGTGCGACCTATCCTAGCGGGAGTTACGAGCAGTACTTC.

This clonotype has a count of ten or more. The J gene is TRBJ1-4, the V gene TRBV10-3; D gene uncertain. Between the trimmed V and J ends, which lost 4 bases and 8 bases, there was a span of 8 bases. CDR1 is ENHRY, CDR2 SYGVKD, per germline. CDR3 length: 12 residues. CDR3 loop: CAISGGGEKLFF. The CDR3 DNA reads TGTGCCATCAGTGGGGGAGGGGAAAAACTGTTTTTT.

The rearrangement links TRBV6-5 to TRBJ1-1; D may be TRBD1 (6 bases). CDR3 length: 13 residues. Trimming pared 10 bases from V and 0 bases from J, leaving 12 bases between. In germline, CDR1 is MNHEY, CDR2 SVGAGI. For the CDR3, the DNA is TGTGCCACGGGGGCGGCGATGAACACTGAAGCTTTCTTT. Its translation is CATGAAMNTEAFF.

The chain combines TRBV15 with TRBJ1-5; D is unresolved. Per germline, CDR1 LNHNV and CDR2 YYDKDF (reference sequence). CDR3 length: 15 residues. The V and J ends lost 0 bases and 0 bases respectively, with 6 bases between them. The CDR3 here is CATSREHHSNQPQHF. The CDR3, as DNA: TGTGCCACCAGCAGAGAACACCATAGCAATCAGCCCCAGCATTTT. Looking up the rest from reference TRBV15 and TRBJ1-5 gives the full variable domain: DAMVIQNPRYQVTQFGKPVTLSCSQTLNHNVMYWYQQKSSQAPKLLFHYYDKDFNNEADTPDNFQSRRPNTSFCFLDIRSPGLGDTAMYLCATSREHHSNQPQHFGDGTRLSIL.

Note on this clonotype: At one end the junction does not follow the germline gene, possibly because of a read error. V is TRBV19 and J is TRBJ2-5, with a weak D call TRBD2 (5 bases). The CDR3 has 15 residues. CDR1 and CDR2 (germline): LNHDA, SQIVND (reference sequence). The CDR3 DNA follows: TGTGTCAGTAGCAACCAGGAGGCAGGTGCAGAGACCCAGTACTTC. It translates to CVSSNQEAGAETQYF.

The genes are TRBV20-1 and TRBJ2-2; D is unresolved. The CDR3 covers 16 residues. Trimming stripped 0 bases from V and 2 bases from J, with 13 bases between. In germline, CDR1 is DFQATT, CDR2 SNEGSKA (reference sequence). The CDR3 coding sequence is TGCAGTGCTAGAGACTGGAGCGAGCAAAACACCGGGGAGCTGTTTTTT. Translation gives CSARDWSEQNTGELFF.

This clonotype was seen many times. This sequence joins TRBV11-2 and TRBJ2-1; 9 bases agree with TRBD2. Germline V lookup: CDR1 SGHAT, CDR2 FQNNGV. Germline trimming cut 4 bases from V and 5 bases from J; bases unmatched to any gene: 6. The CDR3 spans 15 residues. CDR3 bases: TGTGCCAGCAGCTCTACTAGCGGGTCCCACAATGAGCAGTTCTTC. Its translation: CASSSTSGSHNEQFF.

This clonotype was seen repeatedly, ten times or more. This chain links TRBV19 with TRBJ1-2; D gene uncertain. Germline-derived CDR1 and CDR2 are LNHDA and SQIVND (reference sequence). V was clipped by 6 bases and J by 6 bases, with 14 bases between them. This CDR3 region has 13 residues. CDR3 loop: CASRFLVGDGYTF. The DNA for the CDR3 is TGTGCCAGTAGATTCCTCGTGGGAGATGGCTACACCTTC.

This sequence joins TRBV7-2 and TRBJ1-4, with a weak D call TRBD1 (6 bases). The germline V gene has CDR1 SGHTA and CDR2 FQGNSA. The ends were cut back, 1 base at V and 6 bases at J, with 12 bases in the middle. This CDR3 has 15 amino acids. The CDR3 loop is CASSLDTQGDEKLFF. The CDR3 bases are TGTGCCAGCAGCTTAGACACACAGGGTGATGAAAAACTGTTTTTT.

The chain couples TRBV2 to TRBJ2-5; 8 bases match TRBD2. The CDR3 has 16 residues. With 2 bases clipped from V and 7 bases from J, the junction kept 12 bases outside the gene matches. Looked up from germline, CDR1 is SNHLY and CDR2 is FYNNEI. The CDR3 coding sequence is TGTGCCAGCAGTGAAAATGGCCTAGCGGGTCTCGGGACCCAGTACTTC. Translating gives CASSENGLAGLGTQYF. The full variable domain, with the rest looked up from reference TRBV2 and TRBJ2-5, is EPEVTQTPSHQVTQMGQEVILRCVPISNHLYFYWYRQILGQKVEFLVSFYNNEISEKSEIFDDQFSVERPDGSNFTLKIRSTKLEDSAMYFCASSENGLAGLGTQYFGPGTRLLVL.

The chain links TRBV6-6 to TRBJ1-1, with D possibly matching TRBD1 (6 bases). V was cut by 2 bases and J by 0 bases, with 10 bases left in between. The CDR3 extends over 15 amino acids. Germline CDR1 MNHNY, CDR2 SVGAGI (reference sequence). CDR3 residues: CASSYPDRMNTEAFF. The CDR3 bases are TGTGCCAGCAGTTACCCGGACAGAATGAACACTGAAGCTTTCTTT.

The table lists this clonotype with many counts. The chain recombines TRBV2 with TRBJ1-5; D possibly corresponds to TRBD1 (6 bases). Trimming pared 3 bases from V and 6 bases from J, leaving 12 bases between. The CDR3 spans 14 residues. The germline V gene encodes CDR1 SNHLY and CDR2 FYNNEI. The CDR3 DNA follows: TGTGCCAGCAGTGAGTTCGGGGGCGGTCAGCCCCAGCATTTT. Translating gives CASSEFGGGQPQHF.

The J gene is TRBJ1-1, the V gene TRBV29-1, with 9 bases lining up with TRBD1. The CDR3 contains 13 residues. V lost 7 bases to trimming and J lost 3 bases; unmatched junction nucleotides: 6. CDR1 is SQVTM, CDR2 ANQGSEA, per germline. The chain's CDR3 is CSGLTGGDTEAFF. CDR3 nucleotide sequence: TGCAGCGGCCTGACAGGGGGAGACACTGAAGCTTTCTTT.

This clonotype turned up a few times. CDR3 in DNA: TGTGCCAGCAGGGAAACAGGCAGCAAACTGTTTTTT. Its translation: CASRETGSKLFF. This chain connects TRBV2 to TRBJ1-4; possibly TRBD1 for D (5 bases). The germline V gene encodes CDR1 SNHLY and CDR2 FYNNEI. The germline V and J ends were trimmed by 6 bases and 11 bases, with 13 bases remaining between them. CDR3 size: 12 residues.

This clonotype was observed a handful of times. The chain links TRBV3-1 to TRBJ1-6; TRBD1 matches 7 bases. V dropped 4 bases and J dropped 0; count of bases not matched to a gene: 3. The CDR3 consists of 16 residues. Germline assignment: CDR1 LGHDT and CDR2 YNNKEL (reference sequence). CDR3 sequence reads: CASSRDRSSYNSPLHF. CDR3 DNA: TGTGCCAGCAGCCGGGACAGAAGCTCCTATAATTCACCCCTCCACTTT.

A note on this clonotype: Just one base apart from a much larger clone, this may be a read error. The CDR3 protein is CASSLSLGVKNTEAFF. The CDR3 coding sequence is TGCGCCAGCAGCTTGAGTCTAGGGGTAAAGAACACTGAAGCTTTCTTT. The chain recombines TRBV5-1 with TRBJ1-1; maybe TRBD1 (5 bases). Between the trimmed V and J ends, which lost 1 base and 1 base, there was a span of 14 bases. CDR3 length equals 16 residues. Per germline, CDR1 SGHRS and CDR2 YFSETQ.

This clonotype showed up just a few times. A much more abundant neighbour one base away suggests this may be a read error. No conserved phenylalanine or tryptophan ends this CDR3, so it is likely a read error. The CDR3 DNA sequence: TGTGCCAGCAGCCCCATCGACGAAAAACTGTTTTTA. Its translation is CASSPIDEKLFL. V and J are TRBV28 and TRBJ1-4, with D uncertain. The CDR3 has 12 residues. Trimming cost V 6 bases and J 8 bases, with 10 bases left between them. Germline lookup yields CDR1 MDHEN and CDR2 SYDVKM.

The J gene is TRBJ1-5, the V gene TRBV5-1; 9 bases are shared with TRBD1. The CDR3 is made up of 15 amino acids. Germline V gene data show CDR1 as SGHRS and CDR2 as YFSETQ. With 5 bases clipped from V and 7 bases from J, the junction kept 10 bases outside the gene matches. The CDR3 DNA follows: TGCGCCAGCAGTCCAGGGACAGGGATCCAGCAGCCCCAGCATTTT. Encoded protein: CASSPGTGIQQPQHF.

The V gene is TRBV20-1, the J gene TRBJ1-1, with TRBD1 matching over 8 bases. This CDR3 region has 13 residues. Per the germline V gene, CDR1 is DFQATT and CDR2 is SNEGSKA (reference sequence). Losses at the gene ends were 6 bases for V and 4 bases for J; bases not matched to a gene: 7. The CDR3 nucleotides are TGCAGTGCCGGACAGGGAGTCGGCACTGAAGCTTTCTTT. Its translation is CSAGQGVGTEAFF.

Remarks on this clonotype: This sequence may be a read error, since a much larger clone differs from it by one base. The chain couples TRBV29-1 to TRBJ2-1; no firm D call. There are 13 residues in the CDR3. Per the germline V gene, CDR1 is SQVTM and CDR2 is ANQGSEA. The CDR3, as DNA: TGCGGCGTTCGAGACTCCTCCTACAATGAGCAGTTCTTC. This encodes CGVRDSSYNEQFF.

The chain carries TRBV3-1 and TRBJ2-3; D is unresolved. Trimming shortened V by 5 bases and J by 4 bases, and 10 bases separated the two germline ends. The length of the CDR3 is 13 residues. Looked up from germline, CDR1 is LGHDT and CDR2 is YNNKEL (reference sequence). This CDR3 reads CASSLLDADTQYF. The CDR3 DNA sequence: TGTGCCAGCAGCTTATTAGACGCAGATACGCAGTATTTT.

This clonotype was recorded only once. The junction departs from germline at one end; a sequencing error may be responsible. V is TRBV30 and J is TRBJ2-2; D not resolved. Germline CDR1 and CDR2: GTSNPN and SVGIG (reference sequence). The CDR3 extends over 13 amino acids. CDR3 sequence (DNA): TGTGCCTGGAGTCTATGGAACGCCGGGGAGCTGTTTTTT. It translates to CAWSLWNAGELFF.

This clonotype has just a few counts. The CDR3 DNA is TGCAGCGTTGAAGGGACAGGGTTCGACGAGCAGTACTTC. This encodes CSVEGTGFDEQYF. V gene TRBV29-1 combines with J gene TRBJ2-7; 8 bases are a match to TRBD1. V lost 1 base and J lost 5; bases outside the gene matches: 4. The germline CDR1 and CDR2 sequences are SQVTM and ANQGSEA. The CDR3 is 13 amino acids.

With respect to this clonotype: This may stem from a read error, because a much larger clone lies one nucleotide away. This chain connects TRBV29-1 to TRBJ1-1, with 7 bases identical to TRBD1. Germline V CDR1 and CDR2: SQVTM, ANQGSEA. The CDR3 totals 14 residues. CDR3 nucleotide sequence: TGCAGCGTTGAAGGGGGCAGGGGGAGCACTGGAGCTTTCTTT. This codes for CSVEGGRGSTGAFF.

V gene TRBV19 combines with J gene TRBJ1-1; D is unresolved. CDR1 LNHDA and CDR2 SQIVND come from the germline V gene (reference sequence). Trimming shortened V by 8 bases and J by 3 bases, and 7 bases separated the two germline ends. This CDR3 has 11 amino acids. The CDR3 reads CASADYTEAFF. Written as DNA, the CDR3 is TGTGCCAGTGCTGACTACACTGAAGCTTTCTTT.

This rearrangement joins TRBV10-2 to TRBJ2-2; TRBD1 matches at 7 bases. Germline V gene data show CDR1 as WSHSY and CDR2 as SAAADI. V shed 6 bases, J shed 6 bases, and the junction held 13 bases outside the gene matches. The CDR3 totals 16 residues. The CDR3 DNA reads as TGCGCCAGCAGCCCGGGACAGAAAATGAATTCCGGGGAGCTGTTTTTT. Its translation: CASSPGQKMNSGELFF.